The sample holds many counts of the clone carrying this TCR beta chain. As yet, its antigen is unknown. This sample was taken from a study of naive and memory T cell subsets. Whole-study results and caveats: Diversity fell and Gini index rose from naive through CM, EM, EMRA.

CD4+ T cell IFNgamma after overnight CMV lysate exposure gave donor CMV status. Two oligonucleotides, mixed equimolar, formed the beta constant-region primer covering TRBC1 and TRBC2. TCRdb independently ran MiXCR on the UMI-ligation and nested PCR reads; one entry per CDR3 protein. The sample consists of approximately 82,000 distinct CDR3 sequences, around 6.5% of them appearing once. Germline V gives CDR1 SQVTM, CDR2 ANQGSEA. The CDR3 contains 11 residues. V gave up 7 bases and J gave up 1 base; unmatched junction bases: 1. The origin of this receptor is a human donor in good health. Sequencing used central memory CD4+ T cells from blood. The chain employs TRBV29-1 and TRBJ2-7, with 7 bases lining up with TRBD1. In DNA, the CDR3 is TGCAGCGGGGGACAGTCCTACGAGCAGTACTTC. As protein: CSGGQSYEQYF.